This entry describes one TCR beta chain. Its matching antigen is unknown. The data were produced by immunoSEQ multiplex PCR, yet TCRdb's version contains in-frame clones alone and is incomplete. There are tens of thousands of clones in the sample; approximately 80% occur only once, and roughly 1.6% lies in the top ten. The germline V gene has CDR1 KGHSH and CDR2 LQKENI. With 5 bases removed from V and 4 bases from J, the gap between germline ends came to 11 bases. CDR3 length: 13 residues. These data are taken from a study of PD-L1 blockade in urothelial cancer. Study-wide results and caveats: Blood clones associated with the tumor expanded more at 3 weeks in durable-benefit patients.

Regarding time point: pretreatment peripheral blood. The chain combines TRBV18 with TRBJ1-1; possible D gene TRBD1, 6 bases. The sequence was collected from a man in his sixties or seventies with urothelial cancer. Here the sequenced sample was PBMCs, taken around atezolizumab (anti-PD-L1) treatment. The CDR3 nucleotides read TGTGCCAGCTCATCCAAACAGGGCACTGAAGCTTTCTTT. Protein sequence: CASSSKQGTEAFF.